A selection of T cell receptor beta chains follows, all from one sample in a study of blood T cells in healthy people across ages. TCRdb reanalysed the 5' RACE reads using MiXCR and keeps one entry per CDR3 protein. The sample lists about 670,000 distinct CDR3 sequences; over 40% were seen once. Source material: blood. The receptor source for this set is a man older than 75 in good health. Each CDR3 is given with its conserved first and last residue. D genes are given only for firm matches. Rows may omit the clone size; those that give it use once, few, many or a size class.

J gene,V gene,clone size,D gene,CDR3 DNA,CDR3 protein
TRBJ2-5,TRBV20-1,-,TRBD2,TGCAGTGCCTGGGGTAGCGGGGGAAAACAAGAGACCCAGTACTTC,CSAWGSGGKQETQYF
TRBJ1-2,TRBV7-2,-,TRBD1,TGTGCCAGCAGCTCACTGGACAGGGCCCGCTATGGCTACACCTTC,CASSSLDRARYGYTF
TRBJ2-6,TRBV7-3,-,-,TGTGCCAGCAGCTCCCTGATACGTGGGGCCAACGTCCTGACTTTC,CASSSLIRGANVLTF
TRBJ2-7,TRBV14,few,-,TGTGCCAGCAGCCAAGATTGGTTATCCTACGAGCAGTACTTC,CASSQDWLSYEQYF
TRBJ2-3,TRBV6-2/TRBV6-3,-,-,TGTGCCAGCAGCTTGGGCGGGATACCAGATACGCAGTATTTT,CASSLGGIPDTQYF
TRBJ2-7,TRBV20-1,-,TRBD2,TGCAGTGCTAGGGGACTAGCGGGAGGGTGGTCCTACGAGCAGTACTTC,CSARGLAGGWSYEQYF
TRBJ2-3,TRBV18,-,TRBD1,TGTGCCAGCTCACCAGCCGATGGGGGGGACAGGGTCACAGATACGCAGTATTTT,CASSPADGGDRVTDTQYF
TRBJ2-1,TRBV4-3,few,TRBD2,TGCGCCAGCAGCCAATTGGCGGGAGGGCCGGGTGAGCAGTTCTTC,CASSQLAGGPGEQFF
TRBJ2-5,TRBV14,-,-,TGTGCCAGCAGCCGTTGGGACTCCCTGGGAGAGACCCAGTACTTC,CASSRWDSLGETQYF
TRBJ2-5,TRBV6-5,-,-,TGTGCCAGCAGTGACTCAGGAAAAGAGACCCAGTACTTC,CASSDSGKETQYF
TRBJ2-5,TRBV6-2/TRBV6-3,-,-,TGTGCCAGCAGTTACGGCGGAGGGACAGAGACCCAGTACTTC,CASSYGGGTETQYF
TRBJ1-2,TRBV7-9,-,-,TGTGCCAGCAGCTTAGATGGGACGGATGGCTACACCTTC,CASSLDGTDGYTF
TRBJ2-7,TRBV6-5,once,-,TGTGCCACCAGTAAGGCCTACGAGCAGTACTTC,CATSKAYEQYF
TRBJ2-1,TRBV20-1,-,TRBD2,TGCAGCACTCTGGGACTAGCGGATTACTACAATGAGCAGTTCTTC,CSTLGLADYYNEQFF
TRBJ2-5,TRBV7-9,few,TRBD2,TGTGCCAGCAGCTCATTGACTAGCGGGGAGACCCAGTACTTC,CASSSLTSGETQYF
TRBJ2-7,TRBV7-2,-,TRBD2,TGTGCCAGCAGCTTATCGGCTAGCGGCCCCTACGAGCAGTACTTC,CASSLSASGPYEQYF
TRBJ2-5,TRBV20-1,-,-,TGCAGGGCGACCCAGAGAGAGACCCAGTACTTC,CRATQRETQYF
TRBJ2-3,TRBV5-1,-,-,TGCGCCAGCAGTGTGGACCGCACAGATGCGCAGTATTTT,CASSVDRTDAQYF
TRBJ2-2,TRBV25-1,-,-,TGTGCCAGCAGTGACTCGCGACCGAACACCGGGGAGCTGTTTTTT,CASSDSRPNTGELFF
TRBJ2-5,TRBV28,-,-,TGTGCCAGCAGTTTAAGCAGGGGCAATCAAGAGACCCAGTACTTC,CASSLSRGNQETQYF
TRBJ2-3,TRBV6-2/TRBV6-3,-,TRBD2,TGTGCCAGCTCTAGCGGGGGGGCAACAGATACGCAGTATTTT,CASSSGGATDTQYF
TRBJ2-7,TRBV7-2,-,-,TGTGCCAGCAGCCCACGAGAAGTCGGAGTGCAGTACTTC,CASSPREVGVQYF
TRBJ1-6,TRBV5-1,few,TRBD1,TGCGCCAGCAGCTCAGGACAGGGCCCTAATTCACCCCTCCACTTT,CASSSGQGPNSPLHF
TRBJ1-2,TRBV27,few,-,TGTGCCAGCAGCCCCCTTGGGACGAACTATGGCTACACCTTC,CASSPLGTNYGYTF
TRBJ2-5,TRBV11-3,-,TRBD2,TGTGCCAGCAGCTCCGGGACTAGCGGGATTGAGACCCAGTACTTC,CASSSGTSGIETQYF
TRBJ2-7,TRBV20-1,once,TRBD2,TGCAGTGCTAGAGGGCTAGCGGGAGGGAACTACGAGCAGTACTTC,CSARGLAGGNYEQYF
TRBJ2-5,TRBV5-1,-,TRBD2,TGCGCCAGCAGCATTGGTAGCGGGCAAGAGACCCAGTACTTC,CASSIGSGQETQYF
TRBJ1-6,TRBV3-1,-,-,TGTGCCAGCAGCCGTGGTAATTCACCCCTCCACTTT,CASSRGNSPLHF
TRBJ2-5,TRBV7-2,few,-,TGTGCCAGCAGCTTAAGGTGGCAGCCGCAAGAGACCCAGTACTTC,CASSLRWQPQETQYF
TRBJ2-7,TRBV7-3,-,TRBD1,TGTGCCAGCAGCCAAAACAGGGGGCAAGAGCAGTACTTC,CASSQNRGQEQYF
TRBJ1-2,TRBV29-1,few,-,TGCAGCGTTGGGGGAGAGCTCTATGGCTACACCTTC,CSVGGELYGYTF
TRBJ2-1,TRBV20-1,-,-,TGCAGTGCTAGCCCGACTAGTTTCGATGAGCAGTTCTTC,CSASPTSFDEQFF